The 22 T cell receptor beta chains presented below share a single source sample, sequenced in a study of cytomegalovirus exposure and HLA in healthy donors. Primers included in the PCR were 60 Vbeta and 13 Jbeta primers. The protocol was immunoSEQ multiplex PCR, while the TCRdb copy is restricted to in-frame clones and leaves out a portion. The sample yields about 47,000 clones, approximately 68% seen once. The sequenced sample was PBMCs. The receptors derive from a man aged 30 to 45 in good health and CMV-seronegative.

This clone was counted between two and nine times. J is TRBJ1-6 and V is TRBV7-9, with D unclear. Germline V CDR1 and CDR2: SEHNR, FQNEAQ (reference sequence). Trimming pared 4 bases from V and 8 bases from J, leaving 6 bases between. The CDR3 sequence is 12 residues long. The CDR3 loop reads CASSSPYSPLHF. The CDR3 bases are TGTGCCAGCAGCTCCCCCTATTCACCCCTCCACTTT.

This sequence joins TRBV27 and TRBJ2-3; 7 bases are a match to TRBD1. Germline V gene data show CDR1 as MNHEY and CDR2 as SMNVEV (reference sequence). There are 13 residues in the CDR3. V trimming: 6 bases; J trimming: 4 bases; junction bases outside the gene matches: 4. CDR3 region: CASRKTGSDTQYF. In nucleotides, the CDR3 is TGTGCCAGCAGAAAGACAGGGTCAGATACGCAGTATTTT.

J is TRBJ1-2 and V is TRBV5-1; D gene unclear. The CDR3 spans 13 residues. Germline assignment: CDR1 SGHRS and CDR2 YFSETQ. Trimming took off 7 bases at V and 7 bases at J, with 17 bases between the two ends. The CDR3 is CASGLDPTGGYTF. The CDR3 coding sequence is TGCGCCAGCGGTTTGGATCCGACTGGTGGCTACACCTTC.

J is TRBJ2-6 and V is TRBV27; possibly TRBD2 for D (6 bases). V shed 4 bases and J shed 1 base, with 8 bases lying between them. The CDR3 runs 15 residues. Germline V CDR1 and CDR2: MNHEY, SMNVEV (reference sequence). This CDR3 reads CASSSRGSGANVLTF. The CDR3 DNA is TGTGCCAGCAGTTCCCGGGGGTCTGGGGCCAACGTCCTGACTTTC.

This clone has a handful of counts. Other DNA sequences in the same sample also yield this CDR3. The chain has TRBV6-6 and TRBJ1-1; unclear D gene. CDR3 length equals 13 residues. Germline CDR1 MNHNY, CDR2 SVGAGI (reference sequence). V lost 3 bases and J lost 4, with 9 bases in between. This CDR3 reads CASSYPSGTEAFF. DNA for the CDR3: TGTGCCAGCAGTTATCCTTCGGGCACTGAAGCTTTCTTT.

This clone came up once. The V gene is TRBV7-9, the J gene TRBJ2-1; 8 bases match TRBD2. The CDR3 is 15 residues long. V trimming: 2 bases; J trimming: 8 bases; junction bases outside the gene matches: 8. CDR1 and CDR2 (germline): SEHNR, FQNEAQ (reference sequence). The DNA for the CDR3 is TGTGCCAGCAGCTTACAGCGGGAGTCGGTGGATGAGCAGTTCTTC. Translated, it gives CASSLQRESVDEQFF.

V is TRBV25-1 and J is TRBJ1-1, with 9 nucleotides matching TRBD1. The trim removed 7 bases at V and 2 bases at J, leaving 11 bases unmatched. This CDR3 comprises 16 residues. Per germline, CDR1 MGHDK and CDR2 SYGVNS. The CDR3 coding sequence is TGTGCCAGCATCAGACCCACGACAGGGGGTAACACTGAAGCTTTCTTT. It yields the protein CASIRPTTGGNTEAFF.

The CDR3 nucleotides are TGCAGCGTTGCCGCGGGAAGCTCCTACAATGAGCAGTTCTTC. Translation gives CSVAAGSSYNEQFF. The chain carries TRBV29-1 and TRBJ2-1; TRBD2 is a possible D gene (6 bases). This CDR3 has 14 residues. Trimming shortened V by 4 bases and J by 0 bases, and 10 bases separated the two germline ends. Germline-derived CDR1 and CDR2 are SQVTM and ANQGSEA.

The chain joins TRBV2 to TRBJ2-3; D may be TRBD2 (6 bases). Trimming removed 7 bases at V and 7 bases at J, with 15 bases between. The CDR3 is made up of 13 amino acids. Germline CDR1 reads SNHLY; CDR2 reads FYNNEI. The CDR3 DNA follows: TGTGCCAGCATCCCTAGCGCCTCAAATACGCAGTATTTT. The encoded protein is CASIPSASNTQYF.

About this clone itself: At one of its ends the junction is not consistent with the germline gene, which may arise from a read error. This rearrangement joins TRBV2 to TRBJ1-5, with TRBD1 matching 10 bases. The CDR3 spans 15 residues. CDR1 and CDR2 from the germline V gene are SNHLY and FYNNEI. CDR3: CASREDRGLGQPQHF. CDR3 DNA sequence: TGTGCCAGCAGGGAAGACAGGGGGCTCGGTCAGCCCCAGCATTTT.

The chain employs TRBV7-2 and TRBJ1-2; a possible D gene is TRBD1 (5 bases). The germline V and J ends were trimmed by 5 bases and 4 bases, with 17 bases remaining between them. The CDR3 is 15 amino acids. Germline CDR1 reads SGHTA; CDR2 reads FQGNSA. CDR3 sequence (DNA): TGTGCCAGCAGCCCAGATCTAGGCGGGACCTATGGCTACACCTTC. Translating it yields CASSPDLGGTYGYTF.

This clone came up a few times. The final CDR3 position lacks the conserved phenylalanine or tryptophan, pointing to a likely read error. V gene TRBV6-6 combines with J gene TRBJ1-5; D is undetermined. Germline CDR1 and CDR2: MNHNY and SVGAGI (reference sequence). V was cut by 6 bases and J by 8 bases, with 14 bases left in between. This CDR3 has 13 residues. The CDR3: CASSREGWEPQHV. CDR3 sequence (DNA): TGTGCCAGCAGCCGCGAGGGTTGGGAGCCCCAGCATGTT.

The rearrangement uses TRBV7-2 and TRBJ2-7; D perhaps matches TRBD2 (6 bases). In germline, CDR1 is SGHTA, CDR2 FQGNSA. This CDR3 region has 15 residues. V lost 4 bases and J lost 3, with 16 bases in between. CDR3 in amino acids: CASSSPGTLNYEQYF. The CDR3 coding sequence is TGTGCCAGCAGCTCCCCGGGGACTCTAAACTACGAGCAGTACTTC. Together with reference TRBV7-2 and TRBJ2-7, the CDR3 gives the full variable domain: GAGVSQSPSNKVTEKGKDVELRCDPISGHTALYWYRQSLGQGLEFLIYFQGNSAPDKSGLPSDRFSAERTGGSVSTLTIQRTQQEDSAVYLCASSSPGTLNYEQYFGPGTRLTVT.

In DNA form, the CDR3 reads TGCGCCAGCAGCCCGCGGGTGTACCCGTACGAGCAGTACTTC. Encoded protein: CASSPRVYPYEQYF. The chain carries TRBV5-1 and TRBJ2-7, with a possible D match to TRBD2 (5 bases). Trimming removed 4 bases from V and 4 bases from J, with 15 bases in between. This CDR3 comprises 14 residues. Germline CDR1 reads SGHRS; CDR2 reads YFSETQ.

In this sample, this clone turned up once. This rearrangement joins TRBV5-1 to TRBJ2-5, with 9 nucleotides matching TRBD2. CDR1 and CDR2 (germline): SGHRS, YFSETQ. J gave up 2 bases and V 2 bases, and 1 base lay outside the gene matches. The CDR3 has 14 amino acids. CDR3 protein: CASSFTSGQETQYF. As DNA, the CDR3 is TGCGCCAGCAGCTTCACTAGCGGGCAAGAGACCCAGTACTTC.

The chain combines TRBV5-1 with TRBJ2-5; D gene unclear. The V gene lost 0 bases and the J gene lost 1 base, with 4 bases spanning the gap. Germline V gene lookup returns CDR1 SGHRS and CDR2 YFSETQ. The CDR3 spans 13 residues. The CDR3 DNA reads TGCGCCAGCAGCTTGGGGGCCCAAGAGACCCAGTACTTC. It codes for CASSLGAQETQYF. The full variable domain, with the rest looked up from reference TRBV5-1 and TRBJ2-5, is KAGVTQTPRYLIKTRGQQVTLSCSPISGHRSVSWYQQTPGQGLQFLFEYFSETQRNKGNFPGRFSGRQFSNSRSEMNVSTLELGDSALYLCASSLGAQETQYFGPGTRLLVL.

This sequence joins TRBV6-1 and TRBJ2-3, with TRBD2 matching 10 bases. Germline CDR1 reads MNHNS; CDR2 reads SASEGT. V lost 6 bases to trimming and J lost 1 base; unmatched junction nucleotides: 1. This CDR3 has 14 amino acids. The CDR3 DNA sequence: TGTGCCAGCAGCGGACTAGCGGGCACAGATACGCAGTATTTT. As protein: CASSGLAGTDTQYF.

This clone occurred a few times. The rearrangement uses TRBV19 and TRBJ1-5; 7 bases are shared with TRBD1. This CDR3 contains 16 residues. Trimming at V came to 2 bases and at J to 7 bases, leaving 11 bases not matched to a gene. CDR1 LNHDA and CDR2 SQIVND come from the germline V gene (reference sequence). The CDR3 bases are TGTGCCAGTAGTATAAGGGGGCCTCAGGGGGAACAGCCCCAGCATTTT. This translates into CASSIRGPQGEQPQHF.

The chain carries TRBV7-6 and TRBJ2-7; 10 positions agree with TRBD2. With V trimmed by 5 bases and J by 5 bases, 15 bases remained unmatched. The CDR3 consists of 17 residues. CDR1 is SGHVS, CDR2 FNYEAQ, per germline. CDR3 protein: CASSPRVAGGAGHEQYF. DNA for the CDR3: TGTGCCAGCAGCCCCAGGGTAGCGGGAGGAGCGGGGCACGAGCAGTACTTC.

The chain combines TRBV6-6 with TRBJ1-5, with D possibly being TRBD1 (6 bases). Between the trimmed V and J ends, which lost 5 bases and 6 bases, there was a span of 11 bases. This CDR3 region has 13 residues. Germline CDR1 and CDR2: MNHNY and SVGAGI (reference sequence). The CDR3 bases are TGTGCCAGCAGTAGGGGGTCAAGTCAGCCCCAGCATTTT. It yields the protein CASSRGSSQPQHF.

Remarks on this clone: Within the sample, other DNA sequences also encode this same CDR3. The chain couples TRBV7-9 to TRBJ2-7; D unclear. Germline V gives CDR1 SEHNR, CDR2 FQNEAQ (reference sequence). This CDR3 is 15 amino acids long. V was pared by 4 bases and J by 2 bases, with 15 bases between. DNA of the CDR3: TGTGCCAGCAGCTCCCTTCGTACATACCCCTACGAGCAGTACTTC. This sequence encodes CASSSLRTYPYEQYF.

In this sample, this clone turned up a few times. The chain has TRBV2 and TRBJ1-2, with D maybe TRBD1 (6 bases). Deletions cut 3 bases from V and 5 bases from J, with 19 bases between. The CDR3 has 16 residues. Germline-derived CDR1 and CDR2 are SNHLY and FYNNEI. The CDR3 sequence is CASSEGAAPFSYGYTF. CDR3 nucleotide sequence: TGTGCCAGCAGTGAGGGGGCTGCGCCATTTAGTTATGGCTACACCTTC.